Shown below are 5 T cell receptor beta chains from a single sample sequenced in a study of T cell repertoires in cytomegalovirus infection. TCRdb ran MiXCR on the reads and lists one entry per CDR3 protein. In the table there are about 740,000 distinct CDR3 sequences, 35% to 45% of which are singletons. The material sequenced was PBMCs. These receptors all stem from a human donor in good health (CMV status not recorded). Some clones in this sample may be carry-over from other donors' samples.

This clonotype was recorded at least ten times. The chain couples TRBV7-8 to TRBJ1-2; TRBD1 aligns across 9 bases. V lost 5 bases to trimming and J lost 8 bases; unmatched junction nucleotides: 9. CDR1 and CDR2 (germline): SGHVS, FQNEAQ. This CDR3 contains 14 residues. Here the CDR3 reads CASSAGQGFRGYTF. The CDR3 coding sequence is TGTGCCAGCAGCGCCGGACAGGGGTTTCGAGGCTACACCTTC.

This clonotype came up many times. The chain uses TRBV7-9 and TRBJ2-2; D remains unclear. The V and J ends lost 0 bases and 1 base respectively, with 9 bases between them. This CDR3 comprises 16 residues. Germline values: CDR1 SEHNR, CDR2 FQNEAQ (reference sequence). CDR3 residues: CASSLALYRNTGELFF. The CDR3 bases are TGTGCCAGCAGCTTAGCGCTTTACAGGAACACCGGGGAGCTGTTTTTT. Full variable domain (missing parts from reference TRBV7-9 and TRBJ2-2): DTGVSQNPRHKITKRGQNVTFRCDPISEHNRLYWYRQTLGQGPEFLTYFQNEAQLEKSRLLSDRFSAERPKGSFSTLEIQRTEQGDSAMYLCASSLALYRNTGELFFGEGSRLTVL.

The V gene is TRBV6-2 or TRBV6-3, the J gene TRBJ2-2; D tentatively reads TRBD1 or TRBD2 (5 bases each). V lost 3 bases and J 4 bases, leaving 12 bases between the germline ends. CDR1 MNHEY and CDR2 SVGEGT come from the germline V gene. This CDR3 spans 15 amino acids. CDR3 in amino acids: CASSYWGRGTGELFF. CDR3 bases: TGTGCCAGCAGTTATTGGGGGAGAGGCACCGGGGAGCTGTTTTTT.

This rearrangement joins TRBV28 to TRBJ1-2, with 8 bases lining up with TRBD1. CDR3 length equals 15 residues. The J segment lost 5 bases and the V segment lost 3 bases, leaving 8 bases of the junction unmatched. The germline V gene has CDR1 MDHEN and CDR2 SYDVKM. CDR3 DNA sequence: TGTGCCAGCAGTTTTTCCCCCCGACAGGGGTATGGCTACACCTTC. Residues: CASSFSPRQGYGYTF.

CDR3 protein: CASSPTGNVDNQPQHF. CDR3 in DNA: TGTGCCAGCAGCCCGACAGGGAACGTGGACAATCAGCCCCAGCATTTT. V is TRBV7-8 and J is TRBJ1-5, with 7 positions matching TRBD1. CDR1 is SGHVS, CDR2 FQNEAQ, per germline. The CDR3 totals 16 residues. V was pared by 5 bases and J by 3 bases, with 10 bases of the junction left unmatched.